These T cell receptor beta chains were read from a single sample in a study of T cell repertoires in cytomegalovirus infection. TCRdb reprocessed the reads with MiXCR, giving one entry per CDR3 protein. The repertoire consists of a few hundred thousand distinct CDR3 sequences, with about a sixth occurring once and the leading ten covering approximately 10%. The sequencing input was PBMCs. The receptors were sampled from a human donor in good health (CMV status not recorded). Some clones in this sample may be carry-over from other donors' samples. Each CDR3 is given with its conserved first and last residue. A D gene is named only where the DNA matches it firmly. Only some rows state a clone size, as once, few, many or a class for expanded clones.

TRBD2 | 19 | TRBJ2-1 | many | TRBV12-3/TRBV12-4 | CASSPLGAWASGRDNEQFF | TGTGCCAGCAGTCCCTTGGGGGCGTGGGCTAGCGGGAGGGACAATGAGCAGTTCTTC
. | 11 | TRBJ2-1 | . | TRBV20-1 | CSALSLGEQFF | TGCAGTGCTCTGAGCCTCGGTGAGCAGTTCTTC
TRBD1 | 13 | TRBJ1-5 | . | TRBV20-1 | CSAAGQGHQPQHF | TGCAGTGCCGCCGGACAGGGTCATCAGCCCCAGCATTTT
. | 14 | TRBJ1-5 | many | TRBV6-5 | CASSRRKVGQPQHF | TGTGCCAGCAGCAGACGGAAAGTGGGGCAGCCCCAGCATTTT
TRBD1 | 15 | TRBJ1-5 | few | TRBV12-3/TRBV12-4 | CASTLTGGRGQPQHF | TGTGCCAGTACACTGACAGGGGGTAGGGGTCAGCCCCAGCATTTT
TRBD2 | 14 | TRBJ2-1 | few | TRBV20-1 | CSAKTSGEYNEQFF | TGCAGTGCCAAGACTAGCGGGGAATACAATGAGCAGTTCTTC
. | 17 | TRBJ2-1 | . | TRBV6-1 | CASSEYPAGVMYNEQFF | TGTGCCAGCAGTGAGTATCCCGCAGGCGTTATGTACAATGAGCAGTTCTTC
. | 13 | TRBJ2-7 | many | TRBV7-2 | CASSLDRPYEQYF | TGTGCCAGCAGCCTCGACAGACCCTACGAGCAGTACTTC
TRBD2 | 15 | TRBJ2-2 | few | TRBV5-6 | CASSILAEYTGELFF | TGTGCCAGCAGCATCCTAGCGGAGTACACCGGGGAGCTGTTTTTT
TRBD2 | 18 | TRBJ2-3 | many | TRBV7-8 | CASSPGTSIQASTDTQYF | TGTGCCAGCAGTCCCGGGACTAGTATTCAGGCTAGCACAGATACGCAGTATTTT
TRBD1 | 16 | TRBJ2-7 | few | TRBV5-4 | CASSFLPGQVAYEQYF | TGTGCCAGCAGCTTCCTCCCGGGACAGGTGGCCTACGAGCAGTACTTC
. | 14 | TRBJ2-2 | few | TRBV27 | CASSSALNTGELFF | TGTGCCAGCAGTTCGGCCCTGAACACCGGGGAGCTGTTTTTT
. | 14 | TRBJ2-7 | many | TRBV7-2 | CASTNSQGPYEQYF | TGTGCCAGCACCAACAGCCAGGGACCGTACGAGCAGTACTTC
. | 16 | TRBJ2-5 | few | TRBV11-3 | CASSSSQQGTQETQYF | TGTGCCAGCAGCTCGAGCCAACAGGGTACCCAAGAGACCCAGTACTTC
. | 14 | TRBJ1-1 | many | TRBV7-3 | CASSSGHSDTEAFF | TGTGCCAGCAGCTCCGGACACAGCGACACTGAAGCTTTCTTT
. | 15 | TRBJ1-2 | . | TRBV2 | CASRPRGGENYGYTF | TGTGCCAGCAGGCCCAGAGGGGGGGAGAACTATGGCTACACCTTC
. | 13 | TRBJ1-1 | many | TRBV6-2/TRBV6-3 | CASSIAGYTEAFF | TGTGCCAGCAGTATAGCAGGGTACACTGAAGCTTTCTTT
. | 16 | TRBJ1-1 | many | TRBV7-2 | CASSLNILAPITEAFF | TGTGCCAGCAGCTTAAACATCTTAGCCCCAATAACTGAAGCTTTCTTT
. | 14 | TRBJ1-6 | few | TRBV5-6 | CASSLWGGGSPLHF | TGTGCCAGCAGCTTGTGGGGAGGTGGTTCACCCCTCCACTTT
TRBD2 | 16 | TRBJ2-1 | . | TRBV5-4 | CASSLEGGGFENEQFF | TGTGCCAGCAGCTTGGAAGGCGGGGGGTTCGAAAATGAGCAGTTCTTC
TRBD2 | 17 | TRBJ2-3 | . | TRBV27 | CASSGLAGFSSTDTQYF | TGTGCCAGCAGCGGACTAGCGGGATTTTCTAGCACAGATACGCAGTATTTT
TRBD1 | 15 | TRBJ1-2 | . | TRBV5-1 | CASSPRDRGLYGYTF | TGCGCCAGCAGCCCCCGGGACAGGGGGCTCTATGGCTACACCTTC